Listed below are T cell receptor beta chains from one sample, sequenced in a study of T-cell memory formation after mild COVID-19. TCRdb re-derived calls from the 5' RACE reads in MiXCR, one entry per CDR3 protein. Found here are hundreds of thousands of distinct CDR3 sequences, roughly a fifth of them singletons; the top ten hold roughly 9.1%. Sequenced material: PBMCs or a T cell subset sorted from them (not recorded which). The receptors come from an adult woman who had mild COVID-19 (a few samples of this study predate the infection). Cell type and time point are not known. Each CDR3 is given with its conserved first and last residue. The D gene is left open where the match is weak. Clone size is not always given. Where it is, it says once, few, many or a class for expanded clones.

d_gene	j_gene	abundance	v_gene	CDR3nt	CDR3aa
-	TRBJ2-5	many	TRBV18	TGTGCCAGCTCGCTGGGACGCGGCCAAGAGACCCAGTACTTC	CASSLGRGQETQYF
-	TRBJ1-5	-	TRBV24-1	TGTGCCACCAGTGATTCCTCAGGGCCCCGCAATCAGCCCCAGCATTTT	CATSDSSGPRNQPQHF
TRBD1	TRBJ2-5	few	TRBV4-2	TGTGCCAGCAGCCAAGATTTCCGGGAACAGGGGGCAGGAGAGACCCAGTACTTC	CASSQDFREQGAGETQYF
TRBD2	TRBJ2-3	few	TRBV19	TGTGCCAGTACCCGGCGGGAGTCCCCAGATACGCAGTATTTT	CASTRRESPDTQYF
-	TRBJ2-7	-	TRBV12-3/TRBV12-4	TGTGCCAGCAGCCTTGACAGGTTCGAGCAGTACTTC	CASSLDRFEQYF
TRBD2	TRBJ2-1	few	TRBV2	TGTGCCAGCGGGAGGGACTACAATGAGCAGTTCTTC	CASGRDYNEQFF
-	TRBJ2-7	few	TRBV7-2	TGTGCCAGCAGCTTGTCTCTAGCGGCCAGGGGGGAGCAGTACTTC	CASSLSLAARGEQYF
-	TRBJ1-1	-	TRBV30	TGTGCCTGGGGATCCGGGACGCATGGGCACACTGAAGCTTTCTTT	CAWGSGTHGHTEAFF
TRBD2	TRBJ2-3	-	TRBV6-1	TGTGCCACCTGGACTAGCGGTAGCACAGATACGCAGTATTTT	CATWTSGSTDTQYF
TRBD1	TRBJ2-7	-	TRBV4-1	TGCGCCAGCAGCCAAGATCTTACCCCGGGACAGGGGTCGTGGTACGAGCAGTACTTC	CASSQDLTPGQGSWYEQYF
TRBD1	TRBJ1-1	few	TRBV7-7	TGTGCCACCGGGAGGGGGCTTGGCACTGAAGCTTTCTTT	CATGRGLGTEAFF
TRBD1	TRBJ2-1	-	TRBV24-1	TGTGCCACCAGATCTGGGGGGGGACAGGGGTACAGTGAGCAGTTCTTC	CATRSGGGQGYSEQFF
-	TRBJ2-1	-	TRBV6-5	TGTGCCAGCAGTTCCGACTTGACTTTTGAGTTCTTC	CASSSDLTFEFF
-	TRBJ1-5	-	TRBV3-1	TGTGCCAGCAGTCCCTCCGGACCCAATCAGCCCCAGCATTTT	CASSPSGPNQPQHF
-	TRBJ2-2	few	TRBV5-1	TGCGCCAGCAGCCCCCACGGACAGTCTGACACCGGGGAGCTGTTTTTT	CASSPHGQSDTGELFF
-	TRBJ2-1	many	TRBV24-1	TGTGCCACCGCGGGGGCTTACAATGAGCAGTTCTTC	CATAGAYNEQFF
-	TRBJ2-5	-	TRBV7-2	TGTGCCAGCAGCTCCGTCCCCAGCCGGGGCCAAGAGACCCAGTACTTC	CASSSVPSRGQETQYF
-	TRBJ1-3	-	TRBV12-3/TRBV12-4	TGTGCCAGCAGTTACTCGTCAGGCTCTGGAAACACCATATATTTT	CASSYSSGSGNTIYF
-	TRBJ2-3	-	TRBV10-3	TGTGCCATCACTCAAGATAGAGGGGATACGCAGTATTTT	CAITQDRGDTQYF
TRBD1	TRBJ2-7	-	TRBV7-2	TGTGCCAGCAGCTTAGCCATCCGGGACAGCTACGAGCAGTACTTC	CASSLAIRDSYEQYF
-	TRBJ2-7	-	TRBV2	TGTGCCAGCACACTGAGGCATATGACCTACGAGCAGTACTTC	CASTLRHMTYEQYF
TRBD1	TRBJ2-5	few	TRBV6-5	TGTGCCAGCAGTTACCAGGGGGTCAACGGTATGGAGACCCAGTACTTC	CASSYQGVNGMETQYF
TRBD2	TRBJ2-1	few	TRBV24-1	TGTGCCACCAGTGGGTGGGAGGGATCGGAGCAGTTCTTC	CATSGWEGSEQFF
TRBD2	TRBJ2-1	few	TRBV29-1	TGCAGCGCCTCACAGGTGGGGAGGGATGAGCAGTTCTTC	CSASQVGRDEQFF
TRBD1	TRBJ1-6	few	TRBV5-1	TGCGCCAGCAGCCCCCGGACAGGGGAGGATTCACCCCTCCACTTT	CASSPRTGEDSPLHF
TRBD1	TRBJ1-2	few	TRBV4-1	TGCGCCAGCAGCCCGGGGACAGGGGGCATCCAACAGTATGGCTACACCTTC	CASSPGTGGIQQYGYTF